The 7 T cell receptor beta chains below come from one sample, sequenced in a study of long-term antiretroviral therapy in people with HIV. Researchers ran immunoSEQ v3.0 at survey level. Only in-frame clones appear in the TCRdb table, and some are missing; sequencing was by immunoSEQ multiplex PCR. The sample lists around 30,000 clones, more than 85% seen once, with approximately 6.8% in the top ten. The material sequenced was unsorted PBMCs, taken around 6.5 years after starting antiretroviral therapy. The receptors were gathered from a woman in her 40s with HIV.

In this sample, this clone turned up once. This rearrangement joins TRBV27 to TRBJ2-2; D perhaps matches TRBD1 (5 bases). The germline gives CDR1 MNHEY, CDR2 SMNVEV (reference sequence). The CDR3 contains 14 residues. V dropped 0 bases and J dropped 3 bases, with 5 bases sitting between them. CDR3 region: CASSLSGHTGELFF. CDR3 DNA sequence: TGTGCCAGCAGTTTATCGGGGCACACCGGGGAGCTGTTTTTT.

CDR3 sequence: CASSVTGGGTEAFF. The CDR3 DNA reads as TGTGCCAGCAGCGTGACAGGGGGTGGGACTGAAGCTTTCTTT. The chain recombines TRBV9 with TRBJ1-1; TRBD1 matches 9 bases. The CDR3 contains 14 residues. With 2 bases clipped from V and 5 bases from J, the junction kept 4 bases outside the gene matches. Germline loops: CDR1 SGDLS, CDR2 YYNGEE.

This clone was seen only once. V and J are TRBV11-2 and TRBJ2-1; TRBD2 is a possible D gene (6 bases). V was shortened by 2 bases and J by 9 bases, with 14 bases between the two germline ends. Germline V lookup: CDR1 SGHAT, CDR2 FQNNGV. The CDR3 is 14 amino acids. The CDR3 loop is CASSLQTEGPEQFF. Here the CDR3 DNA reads TGTGCCAGCAGCTTACAGACGGAGGGTCCTGAGCAGTTCTTC.

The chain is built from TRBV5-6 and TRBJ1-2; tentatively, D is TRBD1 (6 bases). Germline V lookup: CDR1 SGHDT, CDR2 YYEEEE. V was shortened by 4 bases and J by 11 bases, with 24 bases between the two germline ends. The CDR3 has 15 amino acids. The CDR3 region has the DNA TGTGCCAGCAGCCCCCAGGGGAGGGCCTCGATAAGGTACACCTTC. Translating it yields CASSPQGRASIRYTF.

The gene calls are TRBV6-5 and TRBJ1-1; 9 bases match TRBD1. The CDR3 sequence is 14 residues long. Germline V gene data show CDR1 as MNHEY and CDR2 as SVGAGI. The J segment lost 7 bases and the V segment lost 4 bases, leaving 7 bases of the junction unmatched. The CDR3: CASSFLTGGVEAFF. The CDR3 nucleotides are TGTGCCAGCAGTTTCCTGACAGGGGGGGTTGAAGCTTTCTTT.

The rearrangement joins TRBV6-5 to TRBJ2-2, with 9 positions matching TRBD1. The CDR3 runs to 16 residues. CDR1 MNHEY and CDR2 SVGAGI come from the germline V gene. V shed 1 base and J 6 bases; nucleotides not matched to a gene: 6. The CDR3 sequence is CASSYLDRGGPGELFF. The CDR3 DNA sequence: TGTGCCAGCAGTTACTTGGACAGGGGCGGCCCCGGGGAGCTGTTTTTT.

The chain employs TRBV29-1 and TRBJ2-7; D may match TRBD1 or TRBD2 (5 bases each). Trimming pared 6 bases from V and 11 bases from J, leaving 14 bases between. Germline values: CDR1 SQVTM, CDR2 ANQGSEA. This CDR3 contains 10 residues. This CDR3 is CSVTRDQEYF. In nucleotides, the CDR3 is TGCAGCGTCACCCGGGACCAAGAGTACTTC.